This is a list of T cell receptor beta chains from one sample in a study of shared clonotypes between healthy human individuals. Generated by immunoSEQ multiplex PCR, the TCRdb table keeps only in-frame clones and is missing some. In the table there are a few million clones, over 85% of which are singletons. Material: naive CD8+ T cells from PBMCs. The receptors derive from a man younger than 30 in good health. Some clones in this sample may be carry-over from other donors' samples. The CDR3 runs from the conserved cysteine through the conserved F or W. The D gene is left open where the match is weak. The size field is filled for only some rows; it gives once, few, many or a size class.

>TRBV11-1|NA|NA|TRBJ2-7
TGTGCCAGCAGCTCCCGGCGGGGCACCGTCTACGAGCAGTACTTC
CASSSRRGTVYEQYF
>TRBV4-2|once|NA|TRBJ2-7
TGTGCCAGCAGCCTCAGTCCTGGCTACGAGCAGTACTTC
CASSLSPGYEQYF
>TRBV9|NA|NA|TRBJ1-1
TGTGCCAGCAGCGCTGGGGTTGGGGCGGACACTGAAGCTTTCTTT
CASSAGVGADTEAFF
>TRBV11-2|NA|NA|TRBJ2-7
TGTGCCAGCACCCCTCGGGCGGGCGTCTCCTACGAGCAGTACTTC
CASTPRAGVSYEQYF
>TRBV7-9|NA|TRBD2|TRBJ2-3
TGTGCCAGCACCAACGGACTAGCGGGACCCACAGATACGCAGTATTTT
CASTNGLAGPTDTQYF
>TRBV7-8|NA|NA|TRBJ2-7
TGTGCCAGCAGCAAACCGGGGGCAGGCTACGAGCAGTACTTC
CASSKPGAGYEQYF
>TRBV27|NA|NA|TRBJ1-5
TGTGCCAGCCATTCCTCGGCGAGCAATCAGCCCCAGCATTTT
CASHSSASNQPQHF
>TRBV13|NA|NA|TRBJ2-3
TGTGCCAGCAGCGGACAGCCCACAGATACGCAGTATTTT
CASSGQPTDTQYF
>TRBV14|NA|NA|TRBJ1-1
TGTGCCAGCAGCCCAGGGAGAGGGGGGGAAGCTTTCTTT
CASSPGRGGEAFF
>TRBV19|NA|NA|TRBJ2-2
TGTGCCAGTAGTATAGCTGGGGTTACCGGGGAGCTGTTTTTT
CASSIAGVTGELFF
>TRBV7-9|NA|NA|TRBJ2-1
TGTGCCAGCAGGGGGGCAGGGGAGCGCTACAATGAGCAGTTCTTC
CASRGAGERYNEQFF
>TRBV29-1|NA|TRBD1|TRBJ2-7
TGCAGCGTGGCAGGGGGCTCCTACGAGCAGTACTTC
CSVAGGSYEQYF
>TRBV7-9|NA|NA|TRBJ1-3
TGTGCCAGCAGCCTCCCGGACAGTGGAAACACCATATATTTT
CASSLPDSGNTIYF
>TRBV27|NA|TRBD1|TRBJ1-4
TGTGCCAGCAGTTACCTACAGGGACAGGGGGAAGAAAAACTGTTTTTT
CASSYLQGQGEEKLFF
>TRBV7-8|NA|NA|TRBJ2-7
TGTGCCAGCAGCTTAGCGGGGTTTGTGGAGCAGTACTTC
CASSLAGFVEQYF
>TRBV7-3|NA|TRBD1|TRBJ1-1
TGTGCCAGCAGCCCCGGGACAGGTCTGAACACTGAAGCTTTCTTT
CASSPGTGLNTEAFF
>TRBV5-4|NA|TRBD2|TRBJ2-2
TGTGCCAGCAGCTCGCTAGCGGACTACACCGGGGAGCTGTTTTTT
CASSSLADYTGELFF
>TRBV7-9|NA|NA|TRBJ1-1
TGTGCCAGCAGCTTAGAAATCCGGGGGGAAATGAACACTGAAGCTTTCTTT
CASSLEIRGEMNTEAFF
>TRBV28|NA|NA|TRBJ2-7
TGTGCCAGTAAAAGGACAGCCGCTGGCTACGAGCAGTACTTC
CASKRTAAGYEQYF